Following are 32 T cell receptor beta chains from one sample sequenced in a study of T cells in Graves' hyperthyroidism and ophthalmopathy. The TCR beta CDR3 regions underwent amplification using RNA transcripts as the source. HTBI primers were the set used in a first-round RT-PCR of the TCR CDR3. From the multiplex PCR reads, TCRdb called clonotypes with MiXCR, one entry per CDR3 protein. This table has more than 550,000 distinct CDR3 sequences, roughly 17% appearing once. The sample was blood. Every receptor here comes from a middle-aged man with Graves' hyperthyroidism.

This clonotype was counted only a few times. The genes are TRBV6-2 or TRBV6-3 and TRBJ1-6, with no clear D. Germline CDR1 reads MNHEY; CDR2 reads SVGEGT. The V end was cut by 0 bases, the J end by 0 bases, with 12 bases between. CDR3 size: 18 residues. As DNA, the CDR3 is TGTGCCAGCAGTTACTCGACGCTTTGGGGCTCCTATAATTCACCCCTCCACTTT. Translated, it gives CASSYSTLWGSYNSPLHF.

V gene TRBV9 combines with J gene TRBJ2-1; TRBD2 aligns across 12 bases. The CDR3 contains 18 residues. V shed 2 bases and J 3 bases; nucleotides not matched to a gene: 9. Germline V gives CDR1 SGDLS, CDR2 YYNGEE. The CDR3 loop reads CASSVGLAGQFVYNEQFF. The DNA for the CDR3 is TGTGCCAGCAGCGTGGGACTAGCGGGTCAGTTCGTCTACAATGAGCAGTTCTTC.

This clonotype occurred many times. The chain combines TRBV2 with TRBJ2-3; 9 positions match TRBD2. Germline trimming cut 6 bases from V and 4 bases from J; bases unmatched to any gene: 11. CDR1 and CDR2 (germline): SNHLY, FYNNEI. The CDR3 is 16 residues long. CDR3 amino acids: CASRRMSGRPADTQYF. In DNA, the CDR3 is TGTGCCAGCAGGAGGATGAGCGGGAGGCCCGCAGATACGCAGTATTTT.

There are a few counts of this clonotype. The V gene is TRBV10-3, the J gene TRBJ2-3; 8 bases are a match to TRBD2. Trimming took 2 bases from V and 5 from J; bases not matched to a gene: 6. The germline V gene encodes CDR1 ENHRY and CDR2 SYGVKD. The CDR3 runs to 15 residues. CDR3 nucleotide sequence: TGTGCCATCAGTGAGCGGGAGGGCCAGATAGATACGCAGTATTTT. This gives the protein CAISEREGQIDTQYF.

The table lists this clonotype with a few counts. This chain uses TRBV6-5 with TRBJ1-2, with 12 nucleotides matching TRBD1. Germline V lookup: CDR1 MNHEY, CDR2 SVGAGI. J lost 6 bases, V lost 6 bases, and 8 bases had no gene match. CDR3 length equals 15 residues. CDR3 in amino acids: CASSYGTGGGDGYTF. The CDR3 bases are TGTGCCAGCAGCTACGGGACAGGGGGCGGCGATGGCTACACCTTC.

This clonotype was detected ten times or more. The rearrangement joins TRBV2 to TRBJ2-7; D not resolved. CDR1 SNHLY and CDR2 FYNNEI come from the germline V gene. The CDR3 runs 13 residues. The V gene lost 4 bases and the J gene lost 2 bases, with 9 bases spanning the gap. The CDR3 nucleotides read TGTGCCAGCAGTGGGGGTCGAACCTACGAGCAGTACTTC. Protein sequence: CASSGGRTYEQYF.

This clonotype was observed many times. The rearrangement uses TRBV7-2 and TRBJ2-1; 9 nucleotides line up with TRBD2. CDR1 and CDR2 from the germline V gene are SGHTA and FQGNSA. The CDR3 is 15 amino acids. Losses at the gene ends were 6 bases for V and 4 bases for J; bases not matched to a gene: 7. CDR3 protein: CASRFSGSEYNEQFF. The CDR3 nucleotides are TGTGCCAGCAGATTTAGCGGGAGTGAGTACAATGAGCAGTTCTTC.

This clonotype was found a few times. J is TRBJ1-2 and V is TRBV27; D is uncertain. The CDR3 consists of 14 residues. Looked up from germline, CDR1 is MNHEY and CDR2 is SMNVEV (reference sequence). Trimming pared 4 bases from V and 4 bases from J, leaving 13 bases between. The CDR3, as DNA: TGTGCCAGCAGTTCTCATCAGCTTTTCTATGGCTACACCTTC. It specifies CASSSHQLFYGYTF.

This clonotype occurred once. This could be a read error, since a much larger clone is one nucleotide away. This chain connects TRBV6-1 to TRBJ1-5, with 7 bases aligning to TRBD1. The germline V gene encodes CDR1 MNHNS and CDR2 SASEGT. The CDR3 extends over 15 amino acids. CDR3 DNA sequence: TGTGCCAGCACGCCGTCGGGACAGCCTAATCAGCCCGAGCATTTT. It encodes CASTPSGQPNQPEHF.

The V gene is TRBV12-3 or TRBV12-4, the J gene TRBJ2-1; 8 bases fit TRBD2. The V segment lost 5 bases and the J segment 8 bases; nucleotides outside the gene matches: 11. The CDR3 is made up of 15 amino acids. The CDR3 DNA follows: TGTGCCAGCAGTGCCGGGGCGGCCGGGGGGGATGAGCAGTTCTTC. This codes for CASSAGAAGGDEQFF.

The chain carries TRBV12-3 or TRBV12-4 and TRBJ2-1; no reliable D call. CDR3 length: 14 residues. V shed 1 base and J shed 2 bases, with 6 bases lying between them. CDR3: CASSLEQTYNEQFF. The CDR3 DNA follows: TGTGCCAGCAGTTTAGAACAAACCTACAATGAGCAGTTCTTC.

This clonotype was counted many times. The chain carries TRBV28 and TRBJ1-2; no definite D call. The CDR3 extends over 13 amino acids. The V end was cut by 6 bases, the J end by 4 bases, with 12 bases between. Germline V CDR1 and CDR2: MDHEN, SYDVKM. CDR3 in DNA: TGTGCCAGCAGGTTCTCCTCCCCCTATGGCTACACCTTC. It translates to CASRFSSPYGYTF.

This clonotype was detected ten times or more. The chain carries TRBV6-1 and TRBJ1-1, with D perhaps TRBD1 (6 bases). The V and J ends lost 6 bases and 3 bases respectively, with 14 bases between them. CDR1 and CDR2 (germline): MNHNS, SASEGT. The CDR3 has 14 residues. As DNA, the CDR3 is TGTGCCAGCAGGCCAGGGGCGTCGTACACTGAAGCTTTCTTT. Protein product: CASRPGASYTEAFF.

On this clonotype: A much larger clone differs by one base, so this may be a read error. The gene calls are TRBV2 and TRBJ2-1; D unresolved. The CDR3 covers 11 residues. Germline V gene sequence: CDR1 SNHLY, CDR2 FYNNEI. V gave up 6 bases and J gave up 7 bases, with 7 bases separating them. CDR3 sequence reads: CASRERNEQFF. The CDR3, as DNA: TGTGCCAGCAGAGAAAGGAATGAGCAGTTCTTC.

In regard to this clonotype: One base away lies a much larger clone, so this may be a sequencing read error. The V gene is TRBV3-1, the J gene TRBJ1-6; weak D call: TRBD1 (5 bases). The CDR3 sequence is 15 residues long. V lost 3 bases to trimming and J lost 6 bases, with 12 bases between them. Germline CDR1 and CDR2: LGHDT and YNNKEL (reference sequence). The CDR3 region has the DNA TGTGCCAGCAGCCAGCAGGGAGGACCTAATTCACCCCTCCACTTT. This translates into CASSQQGGPNSPLHF.

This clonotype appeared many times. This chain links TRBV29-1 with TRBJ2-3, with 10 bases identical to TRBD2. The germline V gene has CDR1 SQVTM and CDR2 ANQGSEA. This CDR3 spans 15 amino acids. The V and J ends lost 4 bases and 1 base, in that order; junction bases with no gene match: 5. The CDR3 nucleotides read TGCAGCGTTGTGGCAGCGGGAGGGCGCACAGATACGCAGTATTTT. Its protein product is CSVVAAGGRTDTQYF.

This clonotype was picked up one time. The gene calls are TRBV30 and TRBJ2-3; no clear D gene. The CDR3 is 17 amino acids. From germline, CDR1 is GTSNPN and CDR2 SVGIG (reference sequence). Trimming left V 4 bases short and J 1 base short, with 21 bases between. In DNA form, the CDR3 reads TGTGCCTGGATCATTTATGGGGTCGGCTACCGCACAGATACGCAGTATTTT. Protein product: CAWIIYGVGYRTDTQYF.

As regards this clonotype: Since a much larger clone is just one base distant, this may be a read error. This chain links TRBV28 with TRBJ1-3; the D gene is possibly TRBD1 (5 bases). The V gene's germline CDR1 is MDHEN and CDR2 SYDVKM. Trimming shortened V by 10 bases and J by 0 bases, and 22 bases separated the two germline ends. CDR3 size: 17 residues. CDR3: CANRNPYRFSSGNTIYF. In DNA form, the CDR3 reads TGTGCCAACAGGAATCCCTACCGATTCTCCTCTGGAAACACCATATATTTT.

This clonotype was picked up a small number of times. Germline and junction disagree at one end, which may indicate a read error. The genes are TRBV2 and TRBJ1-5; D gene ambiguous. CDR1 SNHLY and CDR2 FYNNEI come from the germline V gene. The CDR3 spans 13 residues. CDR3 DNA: TGTGCCAGCAGTGAGGGTCGGAATCAGTCCCAGCATTTT. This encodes CASSEGRNQSQHF.

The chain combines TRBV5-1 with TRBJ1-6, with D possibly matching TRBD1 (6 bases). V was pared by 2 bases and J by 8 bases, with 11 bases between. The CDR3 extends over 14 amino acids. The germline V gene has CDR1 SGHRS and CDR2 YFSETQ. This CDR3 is CASSLQGRDSPLHF. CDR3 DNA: TGCGCCAGCAGCTTACAGGGTAGAGATTCACCCCTCCACTTT.

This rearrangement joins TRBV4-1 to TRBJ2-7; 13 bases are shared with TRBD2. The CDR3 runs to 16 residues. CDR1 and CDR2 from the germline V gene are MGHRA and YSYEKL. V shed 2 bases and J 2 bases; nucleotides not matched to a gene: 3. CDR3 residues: CASSQLLAGGTYEQYF. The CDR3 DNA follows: TGCGCCAGCAGCCAACTACTAGCGGGAGGGACCTACGAGCAGTACTTC.

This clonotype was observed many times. CDR3 nucleotide sequence: TGTGCCATCAGTGAGTCGGGGTCCAATTCACCCCTCCACTTT. It translates to CAISESGSNSPLHF. This sequence joins TRBV10-3 and TRBJ1-6; D not resolved. Trimming left V 0 bases short and J 7 bases short, with 7 bases between. The CDR3 contains 14 residues. Germline CDR1 ENHRY, CDR2 SYGVKD.

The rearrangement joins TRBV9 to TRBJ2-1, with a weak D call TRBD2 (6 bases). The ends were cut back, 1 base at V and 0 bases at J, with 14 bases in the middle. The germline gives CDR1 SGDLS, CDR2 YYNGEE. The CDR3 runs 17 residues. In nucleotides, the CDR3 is TGTGCCAGCAGCGTACGAGCGGGTTGGAGCTCCTACAATGAGCAGTTCTTC. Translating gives CASSVRAGWSSYNEQFF.

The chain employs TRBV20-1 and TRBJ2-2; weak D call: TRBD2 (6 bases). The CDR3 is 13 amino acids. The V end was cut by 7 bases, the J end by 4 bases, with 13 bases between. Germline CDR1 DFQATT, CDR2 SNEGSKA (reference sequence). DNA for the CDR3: TGCAGTGTGGTGTCGGGGGTCACCGGGGAGCTGTTTTTT. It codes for CSVVSGVTGELFF.

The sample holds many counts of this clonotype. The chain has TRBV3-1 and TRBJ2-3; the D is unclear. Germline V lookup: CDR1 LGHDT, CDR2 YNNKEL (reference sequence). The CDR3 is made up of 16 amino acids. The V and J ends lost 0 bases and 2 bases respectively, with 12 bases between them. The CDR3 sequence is CASSQDSWRNTDTQYF. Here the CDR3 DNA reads TGTGCCAGCAGCCAAGATAGCTGGCGTAACACAGATACGCAGTATTTT.

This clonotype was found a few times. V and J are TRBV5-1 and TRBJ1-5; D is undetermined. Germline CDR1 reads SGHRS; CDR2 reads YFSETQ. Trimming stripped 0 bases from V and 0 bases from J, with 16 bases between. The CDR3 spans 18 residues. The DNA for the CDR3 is TGCGCCAGCAGCTTGGAGGGCCCTCCCCCGTATAGCAATCAGCCCCAGCATTTT. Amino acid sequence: CASSLEGPPPYSNQPQHF. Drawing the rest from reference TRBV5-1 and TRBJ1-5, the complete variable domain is KAGVTQTPRYLIKTRGQQVTLSCSPISGHRSVSWYQQTPGQGLQFLFEYFSETQRNKGNFPGRFSGRQFSNSRSEMNVSTLELGDSALYLCASSLEGPPPYSNQPQHFGDGTRLSIL.

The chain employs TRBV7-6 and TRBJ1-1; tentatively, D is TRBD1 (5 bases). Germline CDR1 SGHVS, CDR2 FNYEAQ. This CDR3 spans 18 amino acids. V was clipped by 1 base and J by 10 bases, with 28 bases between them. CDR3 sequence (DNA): TGTGCCAGCAGCTTAGATCGGGTACACCGGGACCCCGACTCGGGAGCTTTCTTT. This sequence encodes CASSLDRVHRDPDSGAFF.

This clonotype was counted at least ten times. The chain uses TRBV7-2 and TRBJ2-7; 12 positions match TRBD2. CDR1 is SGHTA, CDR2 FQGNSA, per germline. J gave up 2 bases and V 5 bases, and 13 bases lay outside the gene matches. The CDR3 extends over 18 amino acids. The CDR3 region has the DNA TGTGCCAGCAGCCAGGCGGAAGGATGGACTAGCGGGACCTACGAGCAGTACTTC. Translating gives CASSQAEGWTSGTYEQYF.

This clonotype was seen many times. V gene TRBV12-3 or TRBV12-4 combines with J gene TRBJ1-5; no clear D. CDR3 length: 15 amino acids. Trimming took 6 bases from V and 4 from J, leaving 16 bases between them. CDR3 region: CASSPYRVANQPQHF. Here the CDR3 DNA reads TGTGCCAGCAGCCCCTACCGAGTAGCGAATCAGCCCCAGCATTTT.

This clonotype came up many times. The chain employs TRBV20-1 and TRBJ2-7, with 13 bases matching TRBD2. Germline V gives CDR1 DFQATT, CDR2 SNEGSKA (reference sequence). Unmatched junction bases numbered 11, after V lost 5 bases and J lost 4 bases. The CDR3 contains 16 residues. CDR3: CSALPGLAGRFYEQYF. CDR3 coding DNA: TGCAGTGCTCTACCGGGACTAGCGGGACGATTTTACGAGCAGTACTTC.

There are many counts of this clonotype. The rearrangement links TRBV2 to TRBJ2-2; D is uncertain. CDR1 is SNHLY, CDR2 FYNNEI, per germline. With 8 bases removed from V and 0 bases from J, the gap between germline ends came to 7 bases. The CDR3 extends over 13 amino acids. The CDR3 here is CASGKTNTGELFF. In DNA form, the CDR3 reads TGTGCCAGCGGAAAGACGAACACCGGGGAGCTGTTTTTT.

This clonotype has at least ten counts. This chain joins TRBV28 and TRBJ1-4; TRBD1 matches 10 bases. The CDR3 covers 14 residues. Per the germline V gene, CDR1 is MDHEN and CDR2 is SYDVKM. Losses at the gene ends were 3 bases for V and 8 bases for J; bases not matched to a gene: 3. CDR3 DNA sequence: TGTGCCAGCAGTTTGGGGACAGGGGTAGAAAAACTGTTTTTT. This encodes CASSLGTGVEKLFF. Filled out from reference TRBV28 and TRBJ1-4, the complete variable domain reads DVKVTQSSRYLVKRTGEKVFLECVQDMDHENMFWYRQDPGLGLRLIYFSYDVKMKEKGDIPEGYSVSREKKERFSLILESASTNQTSMYLCASSLGTGVEKLFFGSGTQLSVL.